Shown below are 26 T cell receptor beta chains from a single sample sequenced in a study of PD-1 blockade in classical Hodgkin lymphoma. Here immunoSEQ multiplex PCR was the method, and the copy in TCRdb shows in-frame clones only, minus some. The table has 84,000 or so clones, over 90% seen once; the top ten hold under 3%. Each of the patients experienced relapse following autologous stem cell transplantation, and their brentuximab vedotin exposure differed. The material sequenced was peripheral blood mononuclear cells (PBMCs), taken before the second cycle of nivolumab. Every receptor here comes from a human donor with classical Hodgkin lymphoma.

The rearrangement joins TRBV18 to TRBJ2-7, with D uncertain. The germline V gene encodes CDR1 KGHSH and CDR2 LQKENI. The length of the CDR3 is 15 residues. Trimming shortened V by 1 base and J by 4 bases, and 14 bases separated the two germline ends. The chain's CDR3 is CASSPLDRGGYEQYF. CDR3 bases: TGTGCCAGCTCACCACTGGACCGTGGTGGGTACGAGCAGTACTTC.

CDR3 nucleotide sequence: TGTGCCAGCTCACAAGCGGGAGCAGACAATGAGCAGTTCTTC. Protein product: CASSQAGADNEQFF. This sequence joins TRBV18 and TRBJ2-1; 8 nucleotides agree with TRBD2. The germline V gene encodes CDR1 KGHSH and CDR2 LQKENI. V shed 4 bases and J 5 bases; nucleotides not matched to a gene: 4. The CDR3 sequence is 14 residues long.

This rearrangement joins TRBV5-1 to TRBJ2-7, with a tentative D call TRBD2 (7 bases). The germline V gene has CDR1 SGHRS and CDR2 YFSETQ. The CDR3 consists of 12 residues. Trimming took 5 bases from V and 4 from J, leaving 10 bases between them. CDR3 sequence reads: CASRGGGYEQYF. The CDR3 nucleotides are TGCGCCAGCAGGGGAGGGGGTTACGAGCAGTACTTC. Full variable domain (missing parts from reference TRBV5-1 and TRBJ2-7): KAGVTQTPRYLIKTRGQQVTLSCSPISGHRSVSWYQQTPGQGLQFLFEYFSETQRNKGNFPGRFSGRQFSNSRSEMNVSTLELGDSALYLCASRGGGYEQYFGPGTRLTVT.

This chain's CDR3 is CADSRGLAAKDTQYF. As DNA, the CDR3 is TGTGCCGACTCCCGGGGACTAGCGGCCAAAGATACGCAGTATTTT. This sequence joins TRBV2 and TRBJ2-3, with 11 bases fitting TRBD2. The CDR3 contains 15 residues. V dropped 11 bases and J dropped 5; count of bases not matched to a gene: 12. Germline CDR1 reads SNHLY; CDR2 reads FYNNEI.

The chain carries TRBV28 and TRBJ2-3; possibly TRBD1 for D (5 bases). The V gene lost 7 bases and the J gene lost 0 bases, with 11 bases spanning the gap. Germline V gene sequence: CDR1 MDHEN, CDR2 SYDVKM. CDR3 size: 14 residues. CDR3 DNA: TGTGCCAGCATTGAACAGGCTAGCACAGATACGCAGTATTTT. The encoded protein is CASIEQASTDTQYF. The full variable domain, its missing parts supplied by reference TRBV28 and TRBJ2-3, is DVKVTQSSRYLVKRTGEKVFLECVQDMDHENMFWYRQDPGLGLRLIYFSYDVKMKEKGDIPEGYSVSREKKERFSLILESASTNQTSMYLCASIEQASTDTQYFGPGTRLTVL.

The chain recombines TRBV19 with TRBJ2-7; TRBD1 is a possible D gene (5 bases). V lost 4 bases, J lost 4 bases, and 11 bases lay in between. The V gene's germline CDR1 is LNHDA and CDR2 SQIVND (reference sequence). The CDR3 runs to 13 residues. In DNA, the CDR3 is TGTGCCAGTAGTAGAAATACAGGATACGAGCAGTACTTC. It translates to CASSRNTGYEQYF. Supplemented by reference TRBV19 and TRBJ2-7, the full variable domain reads DGGITQSPKYLFRKEGQNVTLSCEQNLNHDAMYWYRQDPGQGLRLIYYSQIVNDFQKGDIAEGYSVSREKKESFPLTVTSAQKNPTAFYLCASSRNTGYEQYFGPGTRLTVT.

The chain links TRBV18 to TRBJ2-1; D tentatively fits TRBD1 or TRBD2 (6 bases each). Trimming pared 2 bases from V and 3 bases from J, leaving 11 bases between. Germline V gene data show CDR1 as KGHSH and CDR2 as LQKENI. The length of the CDR3 is 15 residues. CDR3 nucleotides: TGTGCCAGCTCACCAACGAGGGGGGACTACAATGAGCAGTTCTTC. Translating gives CASSPTRGDYNEQFF.

The chain joins TRBV5-5 to TRBJ1-1; maybe TRBD1 (5 bases). Germline V gene sequence: CDR1 SGHKS, CDR2 YYEKEE (reference sequence). The V and J ends lost 3 bases and 5 bases respectively, with 11 bases between them. The CDR3 consists of 13 residues. The DNA for the CDR3 is TGTGCCAGCAGCTCGGGTGCAGGGACTGAAGCTTTCTTT. Its protein is CASSSGAGTEAFF.

The chain uses TRBV28 and TRBJ2-1; 8 bases match TRBD2. The length of the CDR3 is 17 residues. Losses at the gene ends were 2 bases for V and 9 bases for J; bases not matched to a gene: 15. CDR1 MDHEN and CDR2 SYDVKM come from the germline V gene. The CDR3: CASSLRGTSSLAGEQFF. In nucleotides, the CDR3 is TGTGCCAGCAGTTTAAGGGGGACTAGTTCCTTAGCGGGTGAGCAGTTCTTC.

CDR3 coding DNA: TGCGCCAGCAGCCACCGGACAGGGGAAGGCTTCGGCTACACCTTC. This encodes CASSHRTGEGFGYTF. V and J are TRBV4-1 and TRBJ1-2; 9 bases map to TRBD1. The CDR3 extends over 15 amino acids. Germline V CDR1 and CDR2: MGHRA, YSYEKL. With V trimmed by 3 bases and J by 8 bases, 10 bases remained unmatched.

CDR3 loop: CASSDQGRGYTF. The CDR3 DNA reads as TGTGCCAGCAGTGACCAGGGTCGGGGCTACACCTTC. The genes are TRBV6-1 and TRBJ1-2, with a tentative D call TRBD1 (5 bases). The germline gives CDR1 MNHNS, CDR2 SASEGT. Trimming shortened V by 3 bases and J by 8 bases, and 10 bases separated the two germline ends. The CDR3 contains 12 residues.

The V gene is TRBV9, the J gene TRBJ1-3, with TRBD1 identical over 10 bases. V trimming: 3 bases; J trimming: 1 base; junction bases outside the gene matches: 4. The germline V gene has CDR1 SGDLS and CDR2 YYNGEE. The CDR3 spans 16 residues. The CDR3 region is CASSEDRGVSGNTIYF. The CDR3 nucleotides read TGTGCCAGCAGCGAGGACAGGGGGGTTTCTGGAAACACCATATATTTT.

This clone has only one observation. V gene TRBV11-3 combines with J gene TRBJ2-7, with D unresolved. Between the trimmed V and J ends, which lost 3 bases and 2 bases, there was a span of 2 bases. The CDR3 totals 11 residues. CDR1 SGHNT and CDR2 YENEEA come from the germline V gene. The CDR3 sequence: CASSLTYEQYF. The CDR3, as DNA: TGTGCCAGCAGCTTGACCTACGAGCAGTACTTC.

The chain employs TRBV4-2 and TRBJ2-7; D is uncertain. From germline, CDR1 is LGHNA and CDR2 YNFKEQ. V gave up 9 bases and J gave up 0 bases, with 18 bases separating them. The CDR3 sequence is 15 residues long. The chain's CDR3 is CASNMVTESSYEQYF. The CDR3 region has the DNA TGTGCCAGTAACATGGTCACTGAAAGCTCCTACGAGCAGTACTTC.

The chain has TRBV5-6 and TRBJ1-1; D is undetermined. The V gene's germline CDR1 is SGHDT and CDR2 YYEEEE. The V and J ends lost 0 bases and 0 bases respectively, with 3 bases between them. The CDR3 runs to 13 residues. The CDR3 loop reads CASSLAVNTEAFF. The CDR3 DNA is TGTGCCAGCAGCTTGGCAGTGAACACTGAAGCTTTCTTT.

This clone has only a few counts. The chain uses TRBV6-5 and TRBJ1-1; D may be TRBD1 (6 bases). This CDR3 spans 15 amino acids. Germline V lookup: CDR1 MNHEY, CDR2 SVGAGI. Trimming cost V 0 bases and J 3 bases, with 11 bases left between them. The CDR3: CASSYSTGWDTEAFF. The CDR3 DNA follows: TGTGCCAGCAGTTACTCTACAGGGTGGGACACTGAAGCTTTCTTT.

V gene TRBV30 combines with J gene TRBJ2-1, with TRBD2 matching 10 bases. V was clipped by 4 bases and J by 4 bases; unmatched bases: 4. Germline assignment: CDR1 GTSNPN and CDR2 SVGIG (reference sequence). The CDR3 covers 14 residues. Written as DNA, the CDR3 is TGTGCCTGGACGACTAGCGGGCCTTACAATGAGCAGTTCTTC. This encodes CAWTTSGPYNEQFF.

This chain connects TRBV6-6 to TRBJ1-4; 10 nucleotides align to TRBD1. The CDR3 covers 14 residues. J gave up 8 bases and V 4 bases, and 4 bases lay outside the gene matches. CDR1 and CDR2 (germline): MNHNY, SVGAGI (reference sequence). CDR3 region: CASSFRTGGEKLFF. CDR3 in DNA: TGTGCCAGCAGTTTTCGGACAGGGGGGGAAAAACTGTTTTTT.

This clone came up once. The chain has TRBV15 and TRBJ2-5; tentatively, D is TRBD2 (6 bases). Judging by the DNA end, TRBJ2-7 fits better; the J call may be wrong. CDR1 LNHNV and CDR2 YYDKDF come from the germline V gene (reference sequence). CDR3 length: 14 amino acids. For the CDR3, the DNA is TGTGCCACCAGCAGAGATCGGGGGAATTACGAGCAGTACTTC. Its protein product is CATSRDRGNYEQYF.

The genes are TRBV6-1 and TRBJ1-3; D unclear. The germline gives CDR1 MNHNS, CDR2 SASEGT. The V end lost 2 bases, the J end lost 0 bases, and 8 bases lay between the germline ends. This CDR3 region has 15 residues. CDR3: CASSENFFSGNTIYF. As DNA, the CDR3 is TGTGCCAGCAGTGAAAATTTCTTCTCTGGAAACACCATATATTTT.

This rearrangement joins TRBV19 to TRBJ1-4, with a tentative D call TRBD1 (5 bases). Germline CDR1 and CDR2: LNHDA and SQIVND (reference sequence). V lost 3 bases and J 8 bases, leaving 13 bases between the germline ends. The CDR3 runs to 14 residues. As DNA, the CDR3 is TGTGCCAGTAGTATCCGAGAGGCAGGGGAAAAACTGTTTTTT. Translation gives CASSIREAGEKLFF.

The chain uses TRBV5-4 and TRBJ2-7; possibly TRBD2 for D (6 bases). Germline-derived CDR1 and CDR2 are SGHNT and YYREEE (reference sequence). Trimming removed 0 bases from V and 4 bases from J, with 11 bases in between. The CDR3 has 14 amino acids. CDR3 loop: CASSLGGNIYEQYF. Here the CDR3 DNA reads TGTGCCAGCAGCTTGGGCGGGAATATTTACGAGCAGTACTTC.

The CDR3 DNA is TGCGCCAGCAGCTTGGTCCTGGGGCAAGAGACCCAGTACTTC. This sequence encodes CASSLVLGQETQYF. V usage is TRBV5-1 and J usage is TRBJ2-5; no clear D. CDR3 size: 14 residues. Germline V CDR1 and CDR2: SGHRS, YFSETQ. The V gene lost 0 bases and the J gene lost 2 bases, with 8 bases spanning the gap.

The rearrangement links TRBV27 to TRBJ2-3; tentatively, D is TRBD2 (5 bases). Germline CDR1 reads MNHEY; CDR2 reads SMNVEV (reference sequence). Trimming left V 4 bases short and J 3 bases short, with 17 bases between. This CDR3 has 16 amino acids. CDR3 loop: CASSSKRNYGTDTQYF. DNA of the CDR3: TGTGCCAGCAGTTCCAAGCGGAATTACGGGACAGATACGCAGTATTTT.

The chain links TRBV5-1 to TRBJ2-5; D is possibly TRBD1 or TRBD2 (6 bases each). V was clipped by 1 base and J by 5 bases, with 18 bases between them. CDR1 is SGHRS and CDR2 is YFSETQ in the germline V gene. This CDR3 has 16 residues. CDR3 nucleotide sequence: TGCGCCAGCAGCTTGAAGTTCGGGGGCGTCGGGGAGACCCAGTACTTC. It is translated as CASSLKFGGVGETQYF.

This sequence joins TRBV5-8 and TRBJ1-4; D is unclear. This CDR3 region has 16 residues. Trimming removed 0 bases from V and 0 bases from J, with 9 bases in between. Germline V gene lookup returns CDR1 SGHTS and CDR2 YDEGEE. CDR3 DNA: TGTGCCAGCAGCTTGGGTGCTTTTGCAACTAATGAAAAACTGTTTTTT. Translated, it gives CASSLGAFATNEKLFF.